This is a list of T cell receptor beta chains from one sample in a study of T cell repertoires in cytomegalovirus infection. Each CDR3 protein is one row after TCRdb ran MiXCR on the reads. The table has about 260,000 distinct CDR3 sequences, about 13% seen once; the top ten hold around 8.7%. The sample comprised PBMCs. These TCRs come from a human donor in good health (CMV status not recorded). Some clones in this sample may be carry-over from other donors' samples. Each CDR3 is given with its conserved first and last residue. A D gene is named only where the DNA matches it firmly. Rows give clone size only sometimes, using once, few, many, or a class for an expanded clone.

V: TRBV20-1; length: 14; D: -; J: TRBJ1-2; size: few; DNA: TGCAGTGCTTCGGGACAAACCACTATCTATGGCTACACCTTC; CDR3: CSASGQTTIYGYTF
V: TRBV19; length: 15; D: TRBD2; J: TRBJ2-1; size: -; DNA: TGTGCCAGTAGGACTCGGACTAGCGGGAACTATGAGCAGTTCTTC; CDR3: CASRTRTSGNYEQFF
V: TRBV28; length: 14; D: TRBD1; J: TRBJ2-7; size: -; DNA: TGTGCCAGCAGCCCCCCGGGGACAGGCCGCGAGCAGTACTTC; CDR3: CASSPPGTGREQYF
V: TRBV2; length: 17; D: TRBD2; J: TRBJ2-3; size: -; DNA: TGTGCCAGCAGTGAAAGTGGCGGGGGGATAAGCACAGATACGCAGTATTTT; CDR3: CASSESGGGISTDTQYF
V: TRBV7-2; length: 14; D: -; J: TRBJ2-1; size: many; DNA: TGTGCCAGCAGCCCAAGGGGACGGGGCAATGAGCAGTTCTTC; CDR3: CASSPRGRGNEQFF
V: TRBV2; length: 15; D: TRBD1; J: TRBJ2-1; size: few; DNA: TGTGCCAGTCGTGGGGGACAGACCTTTTACAATGAGCAGTTCTTC; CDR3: CASRGGQTFYNEQFF
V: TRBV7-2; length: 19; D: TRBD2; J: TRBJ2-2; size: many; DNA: TGTGCCAGCAGCCCCGGATCCCTACTAGCGGGAGGAGGCACCGGGGAGCTGTTTTTT; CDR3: CASSPGSLLAGGGTGELFF
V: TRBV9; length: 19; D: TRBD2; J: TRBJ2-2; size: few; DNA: TGTGCCAGCAGCGTTCGTCTAGCGGGAGTTTGGGCTGATACCGGGGAGCTGTTTTTT; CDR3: CASSVRLAGVWADTGELFF
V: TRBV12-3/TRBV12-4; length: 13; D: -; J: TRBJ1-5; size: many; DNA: TGTGCCAGCAGCTTATTAAGCAATCAGCCCCAGCATTTT; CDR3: CASSLLSNQPQHF
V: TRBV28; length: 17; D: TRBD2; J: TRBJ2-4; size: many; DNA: TGTGCCAGCAGTTTGGGACTAGCGGGAGGTGGCAAAAACATTCAGTACTTC; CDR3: CASSLGLAGGGKNIQYF